The 25 T cell receptor beta chains below all came from one sample that was sequenced in a study of brain T cells in children with intractable seizures. Method: immunoSEQ multiplex PCR; TCRdb's copy keeps in-frame clones and lacks some. The table includes roughly 120,000 clones, around 94% detected once. The sequencing used peripheral blood, collected at surgery. The receptors here all came from a boy in the first two years of life with hemimegalencephaly and intractable seizures.

This clone was seen only once. V usage is TRBV28 and J usage is TRBJ2-3, with 10 bases fitting TRBD1. CDR3 size: 15 residues. Trimming cost V 5 bases and J 4 bases; bases outside gene matches: 6. CDR1 is MDHEN, CDR2 SYDVKM, per germline. CDR3 nucleotide sequence: TGTGCCAGCAGTGCCGGGACAGGGGATGCAGATACGCAGTATTTT. Translation: CASSAGTGDADTQYF.

This chain connects TRBV14 to TRBJ2-1; D is uncertain. The CDR3 runs 14 residues. V lost 4 bases and J lost 4, with 11 bases in between. From germline, CDR1 is SGHDN and CDR2 FVKESK. The CDR3 protein is CASSLQYTYNEQFF. Here the CDR3 DNA reads TGTGCCAGCAGCCTCCAGTATACTTACAATGAGCAGTTCTTC.

V is TRBV6-2 or TRBV6-3 and J is TRBJ2-2; 12 nucleotides line up with TRBD2. The CDR3 contains 18 residues. Per germline, CDR1 MNHEY and CDR2 SVGEGT. V was pared by 5 bases and J by 4 bases, with 11 bases of the junction left unmatched. The CDR3 spells CASSQWTSGIVGTGELFF. The DNA of the CDR3 is TGTGCCAGCAGTCAATGGACTAGCGGGATAGTAGGCACCGGGGAGCTGTTTTTT.

The chain carries TRBV24-1 and TRBJ2-1; D unclear. Between the trimmed V and J ends, which lost 10 bases and 0 bases, there was a span of 12 bases. This CDR3 has 14 residues. CDR1 and CDR2 from the germline V gene are KGHDR and SFDVKD. This chain's CDR3 is CATSGRGSYNEQFF. For the CDR3, the DNA is TGTGCCACATCCGGACGTGGCTCCTACAATGAGCAGTTCTTC.

This sequence joins TRBV7-9 and TRBJ2-1; D uncertain. Germline CDR1 is SEHNR and CDR2 is FQNEAQ (reference sequence). This CDR3 has 15 amino acids. V shed 2 bases and J shed 5 bases, with 13 bases lying between them. The CDR3 DNA is TGTGCCAGCAGCTTACCGGCAACCCCGGACAATGAGCAGTTCTTC. Translating it yields CASSLPATPDNEQFF.

The rearrangement uses TRBV6-5 and TRBJ2-5; D gene uncertain. This CDR3 has 12 amino acids. Germline V gives CDR1 MNHEY, CDR2 SVGAGI. Trimming left V 4 bases short and J 4 bases short, with 7 bases between. The chain's CDR3 is CASSSLGETQYF. The CDR3 DNA is TGTGCCAGCAGTTCCCTCGGAGAGACCCAGTACTTC.

The genes are TRBV7-7 and TRBJ2-5, with TRBD2 as a possible D gene (6 bases). The V gene lost 4 bases and the J gene lost 5 bases, with 14 bases spanning the gap. Germline V gene data show CDR1 as SSHAT and CDR2 as FNYEAQ (reference sequence). The CDR3 spans 14 residues. The CDR3, as DNA: TGTGCCAGCAGCTCCCTAGCTGGGGGGGAGACCCAGTACTTC. Translating gives CASSSLAGGETQYF.

The chain couples TRBV6-1 to TRBJ1-2, with 11 bases that match TRBD1. CDR3 size: 16 residues. Germline CDR1 reads MNHNS; CDR2 reads SASEGT. J lost 5 bases, V lost 2 bases, and 7 bases had no gene match. CDR3 sequence: CASSEQSGDRGYGYTF. In DNA form, the CDR3 reads TGTGCCAGCAGTGAACAAAGCGGGGACAGGGGGTATGGCTACACCTTC.

V usage is TRBV7-3 and J usage is TRBJ2-2, with D perhaps matching TRBD2 (5 bases). Deletions cut 0 bases from V and 6 bases from J, with 5 bases between. Germline CDR1 and CDR2: SGHTA and FQGTGA. This CDR3 contains 13 residues. The CDR3 spells CASSLTSAGELFF. CDR3 nucleotide sequence: TGTGCCAGCAGCTTAACTAGCGCCGGGGAGCTGTTTTTT.

The chain has TRBV5-1 and TRBJ1-1; 9 nucleotides match TRBD1. The CDR3 is 14 amino acids. V trimming: 5 bases; J trimming: 4 bases; junction bases outside the gene matches: 6. Germline V gene data show CDR1 as SGHRS and CDR2 as YFSETQ. DNA of the CDR3: TGCGCCAGCAGGGTGGGACAGGGAATCACTGAAGCTTTCTTT. Amino acid sequence: CASRVGQGITEAFF.

The V gene is TRBV3-1 (or the pseudogene TRBV3-2), the J gene TRBJ2-1; 8 nucleotides match TRBD1. Germline CDR1 and CDR2: LGHDT and YNNKEL (reference sequence). Trimming removed 1 base from V and 4 bases from J; junction bases left unmatched: 9. This CDR3 comprises 17 residues. This CDR3 is CASSQAISRTGYNEQFF. For the CDR3, the DNA is TGTGCCAGCAGCCAAGCGATTTCCCGGACAGGGTACAATGAGCAGTTCTTC.

This clone came up once. This chain connects TRBV28 to TRBJ1-3; a possible D gene is TRBD1 (5 bases). The CDR3 is 15 residues long. V was clipped by 0 bases and J by 0 bases, with 6 bases between them. Germline V gene lookup returns CDR1 MDHEN and CDR2 SYDVKM. The CDR3 loop reads CASSLWGGSGNTIYF. The CDR3 region has the DNA TGTGCCAGCAGTTTATGGGGGGGCTCTGGAAACACCATATATTTT.

The rearrangement joins TRBV28 to TRBJ2-7; 10 bases are shared with TRBD1. The trim removed 3 bases at V and 3 bases at J, leaving 5 bases unmatched. The CDR3 is 15 amino acids. Germline assignment: CDR1 MDHEN and CDR2 SYDVKM. This CDR3 is CASSLHRDRGYEQYF. The CDR3 nucleotides are TGTGCCAGCAGTTTGCACCGGGACAGGGGCTACGAGCAGTACTTC.

This chain joins TRBV5-1 and TRBJ2-6; 8 bases are a match to TRBD1. V lost 7 bases and J lost 2; bases outside the gene matches: 14. Per germline, CDR1 SGHRS and CDR2 YFSETQ. The CDR3 contains 18 residues. As DNA, the CDR3 is TGCGCCAGCGCATGGGGAGACAGGGGTTTTACTGGGGCCAACGTCCTGACTTTC. It is translated as CASAWGDRGFTGANVLTF.

This chain links TRBV7-3 with TRBJ2-5; 11 nucleotides align to TRBD2. V was clipped by 2 bases and J by 1 base; unmatched bases: 15. There are 20 residues in the CDR3. Germline CDR1 is SGHTA and CDR2 is FQGTGA. The CDR3 is CASSLYAVASGRNVQETQYF. The CDR3 nucleotides read TGTGCCAGCAGCTTATATGCGGTGGCTAGCGGGAGGAACGTCCAAGAGACCCAGTACTTC.

The genes are TRBV7-3 and TRBJ1-6; 9 bases map to TRBD1. The germline gives CDR1 SGHTA, CDR2 FQGTGA. Trimming removed 1 base from V and 7 bases from J; junction bases left unmatched: 2. This CDR3 region has 15 residues. Here the CDR3 reads CASSLRGTGNSPLHF. The CDR3 region has the DNA TGTGCCAGCAGCTTAAGAGGGACAGGGAATTCACCCCTCCACTTT.

The J gene is TRBJ1-2, the V gene TRBV5-1; tentatively, D is TRBD1 (5 bases). Germline CDR1 is SGHRS and CDR2 is YFSETQ. The V end lost 0 bases, the J end lost 1 base, and 10 bases lay between the germline ends. This CDR3 is 15 amino acids long. The chain's CDR3 is CASSLGDRYNYGYTF. DNA of the CDR3: TGCGCCAGCAGCTTGGGGGACCGATATAACTATGGCTACACCTTC.

The V and J genes are TRBV27 and TRBJ2-7; the D is unclear. The CDR3 consists of 16 residues. Germline lookup yields CDR1 MNHEY and CDR2 SMNVEV (reference sequence). V dropped 4 bases and J dropped 0 bases, with 16 bases sitting between them. The CDR3 DNA follows: TGTGCCAGCAGTTCCATTCCAACGAGGAGCTCCTACGAGCAGTACTTC. Encoded protein: CASSSIPTRSSYEQYF.

This clone was seen once. The rearrangement links TRBV4-2 to TRBJ2-3, with D unclear. The germline CDR1 and CDR2 sequences are LGHNA and YNFKEQ. V was cut by 4 bases and J by 2 bases, with 10 bases left in between. The CDR3 has 14 amino acids. DNA of the CDR3: TGTGCCAGCAGCCCAAAGGGCTTCACAGATACGCAGTATTTT. Protein: CASSPKGFTDTQYF.

The J gene is TRBJ1-2, the V gene TRBV28; 8 bases match TRBD1. The CDR3 consists of 15 residues. Per germline, CDR1 MDHEN and CDR2 SYDVKM. V lost 4 bases, J lost 5 bases, and 9 bases stayed unmatched. CDR3 in DNA: TGTGCCAGCAGTTCTTACCAGGGGGCTGGTTATGGCTACACCTTC. This gives the protein CASSSYQGAGYGYTF.

The V call is TRBV5-1, the J call TRBJ2-5, with 7 bases lining up with TRBD1. Germline V CDR1 and CDR2: SGHRS, YFSETQ. J was trimmed by 6 bases and V by 4 bases; bases with no gene match: 12. The CDR3 length is 15 residues. The CDR3 bases are TGCGCCAGCAGCGAAAACAGGGGCGGAGGACAGACCCAGTACTTC. Encoded protein: CASSENRGGGQTQYF.

The CDR3 coding sequence is TGCGCCAGCAGCCAAGGGGGCATACAGGGGGAGGGATTGTGGAACACTGAAGCTTTCTTT. Translation: CASSQGGIQGEGLWNTEAFF. The rearrangement links TRBV4-1 to TRBJ1-1, with 8 bases fitting TRBD1. Germline V gene sequence: CDR1 MGHRA, CDR2 YSYEKL. V lost 1 base and J lost 1; bases outside the gene matches: 17. This CDR3 contains 20 residues.

V and J are TRBV19 and TRBJ2-7, with TRBD2 identical over 10 bases. The CDR3 contains 15 residues. Germline V gene sequence: CDR1 LNHDA, CDR2 SQIVND (reference sequence). The ends lost 5 bases at V and 7 bases at J; junction bases unmatched: 11. The CDR3 DNA reads TGTGCCAGTAGTTCCCGGACTAGCGGAGTCTGGGAGCAGTACTTC. Its protein is CASSSRTSGVWEQYF.

The chain employs TRBV6-6 and TRBJ2-2, with 10 nucleotides matching TRBD2. CDR3 length: 14 residues. The germline V gene has CDR1 MNHNY and CDR2 SVGAGI (reference sequence). Trimming removed 6 bases from V and 4 bases from J; junction bases left unmatched: 2. The DNA for the CDR3 is TGTGCCAGCAGACTAGCGGGATTCACCGGGGAGCTGTTTTTT. Translation: CASRLAGFTGELFF.

The rearrangement links TRBV7-9 to TRBJ2-6; no clear D gene. The V gene's germline CDR1 is SEHNR and CDR2 FQNEAQ (reference sequence). The CDR3 runs 13 residues. Trimming pared 3 bases from V and 2 bases from J, leaving 2 bases between. This CDR3 reads CASSFTGANVLTF. The CDR3 nucleotides are TGTGCCAGCAGCTTTACTGGGGCCAACGTCCTGACTTTC.